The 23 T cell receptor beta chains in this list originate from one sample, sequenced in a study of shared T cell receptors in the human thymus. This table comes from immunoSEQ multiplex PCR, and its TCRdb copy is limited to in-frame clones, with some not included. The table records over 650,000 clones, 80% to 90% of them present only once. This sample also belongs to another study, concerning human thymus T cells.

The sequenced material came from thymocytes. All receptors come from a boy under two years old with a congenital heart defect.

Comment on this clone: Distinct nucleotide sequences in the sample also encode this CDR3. The CDR3 sequence is CASSSGQGAPNTEAFF. CDR3 DNA sequence: TGCGCCAGCAGCTCCGGACAGGGGGCTCCGAACACTGAAGCTTTCTTT. This chain uses TRBV5-1 with TRBJ1-1; TRBD1 matches at 11 bases. V was pared by 3 bases and J by 1 base, with 5 bases of the junction left unmatched. Germline V gene sequence: CDR1 SGHRS, CDR2 YFSETQ. CDR3 size: 16 residues.

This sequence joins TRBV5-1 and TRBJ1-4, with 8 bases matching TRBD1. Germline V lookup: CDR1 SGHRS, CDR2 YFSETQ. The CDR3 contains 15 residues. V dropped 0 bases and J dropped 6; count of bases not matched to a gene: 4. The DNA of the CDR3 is TGCGCCAGCAGCTTGGGGGGACAGGATTATGAAAAACTGTTTTTT. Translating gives CASSLGGQDYEKLFF.

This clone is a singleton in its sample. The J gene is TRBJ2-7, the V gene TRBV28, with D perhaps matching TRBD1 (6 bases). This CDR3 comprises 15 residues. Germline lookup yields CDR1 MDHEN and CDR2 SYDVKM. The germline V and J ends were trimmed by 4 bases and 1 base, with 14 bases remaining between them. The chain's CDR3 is CASSSVTGPSYEQYF. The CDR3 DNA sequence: TGTGCCAGCAGTTCCGTGACAGGCCCTTCCTACGAGCAGTACTTC.

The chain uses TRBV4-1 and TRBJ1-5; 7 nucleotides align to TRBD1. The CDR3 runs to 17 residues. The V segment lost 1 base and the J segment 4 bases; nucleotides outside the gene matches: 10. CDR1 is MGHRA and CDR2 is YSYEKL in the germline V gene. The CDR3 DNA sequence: TGCGCCAGCAGCCAAGGACAGGGCAAAATTGGTAATCAGCCCCAGCATTTT. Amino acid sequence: CASSQGQGKIGNQPQHF.

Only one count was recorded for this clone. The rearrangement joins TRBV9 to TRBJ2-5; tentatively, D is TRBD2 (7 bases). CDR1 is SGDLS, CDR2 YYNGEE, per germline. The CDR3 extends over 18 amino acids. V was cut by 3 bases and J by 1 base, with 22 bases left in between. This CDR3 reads CASSGHPGAGEIQETQYF. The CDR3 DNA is TGTGCCAGCAGCGGCCACCCGGGGGCGGGAGAGATCCAAGAGACCCAGTACTTC.

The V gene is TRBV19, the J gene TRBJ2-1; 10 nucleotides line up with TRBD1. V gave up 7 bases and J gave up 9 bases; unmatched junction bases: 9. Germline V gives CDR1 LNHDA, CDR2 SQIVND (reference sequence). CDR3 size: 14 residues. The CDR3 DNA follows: TGTGCCAGTAATGGGACAGGGGATGCGTCTGAGCAGTTCTTC. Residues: CASNGTGDASEQFF.

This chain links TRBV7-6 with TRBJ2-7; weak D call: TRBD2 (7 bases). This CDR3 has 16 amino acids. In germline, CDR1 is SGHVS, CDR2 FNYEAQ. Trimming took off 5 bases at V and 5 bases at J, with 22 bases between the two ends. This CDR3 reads CASSPPRGGGSHEQYF. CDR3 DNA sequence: TGTGCCAGCAGCCCACCAAGAGGGGGGGGCTCGCACGAGCAGTACTTC.

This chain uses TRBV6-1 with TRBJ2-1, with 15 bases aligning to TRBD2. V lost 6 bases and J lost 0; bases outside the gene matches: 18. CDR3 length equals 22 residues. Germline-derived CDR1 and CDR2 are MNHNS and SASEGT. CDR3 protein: CASREPGTSGGLRPSSYNEQFF. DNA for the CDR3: TGTGCCAGCAGGGAACCCGGGACTAGCGGGGGGCTCCGCCCTAGCTCCTACAATGAGCAGTTCTTC.

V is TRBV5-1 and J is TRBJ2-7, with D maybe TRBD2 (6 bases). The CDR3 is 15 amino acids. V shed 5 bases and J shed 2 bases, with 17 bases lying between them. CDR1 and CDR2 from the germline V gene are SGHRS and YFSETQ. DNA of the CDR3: TGCGCCAGCAGTTCTGCCCCGTGGGGGGCCTACGAGCAGTACTTC. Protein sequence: CASSSAPWGAYEQYF.

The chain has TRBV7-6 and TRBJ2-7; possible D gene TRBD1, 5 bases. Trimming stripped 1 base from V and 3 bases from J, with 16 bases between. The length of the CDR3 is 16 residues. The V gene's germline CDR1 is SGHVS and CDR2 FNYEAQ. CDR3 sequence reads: CASSLGGSSTFYEQYF. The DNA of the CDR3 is TGTGCCAGCAGCTTAGGGGGCAGCAGCACGTTCTACGAGCAGTACTTC. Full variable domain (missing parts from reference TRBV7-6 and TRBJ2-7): GAGVSQSPRYKVTKRGQDVALRCDPISGHVSLYWYRQALGQGPEFLTYFNYEAQQDKSGLPNDRFSAERPEGSISTLTIQRTEQRDSAMYRCASSLGGSSTFYEQYFGPGTRLTVT.

This CDR3 is CASSTKGFRPFFYNSPLHF. CDR3 in DNA: TGTGCCAGCAGCACGAAGGGGTTCCGTCCCTTTTTTTATAATTCACCCCTCCACTTT. This chain connects TRBV28 to TRBJ1-6; TRBD1 is a possible D gene (5 bases). The CDR3 length is 19 residues. Trimming pared 6 bases from V and 4 bases from J, leaving 25 bases between. Germline-derived CDR1 and CDR2 are MDHEN and SYDVKM.

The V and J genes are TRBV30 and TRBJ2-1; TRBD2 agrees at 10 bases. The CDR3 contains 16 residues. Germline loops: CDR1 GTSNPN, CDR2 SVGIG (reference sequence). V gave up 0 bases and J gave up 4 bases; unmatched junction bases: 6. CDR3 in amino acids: CAWSVTSGTYYNEQFF. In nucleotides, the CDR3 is TGTGCCTGGAGTGTAACTAGCGGGACTTATTACAATGAGCAGTTCTTC.

CDR3 protein: CASSQEGAKDQPQHF. DNA of the CDR3: TGTGCCAGCAGCCAAGAGGGGGCGAAGGATCAGCCCCAGCATTTT. The chain carries TRBV4-2 and TRBJ1-5; weak D call: TRBD1 (6 bases). The CDR3 has 15 amino acids. Germline V gene data show CDR1 as LGHNA and CDR2 as YNFKEQ. The V gene lost 0 bases and the J gene lost 5 bases, with 11 bases spanning the gap.

Written as DNA, the CDR3 is TGTGCCAGCCAGGGTAGCACTGAAGCTTTCTTT. Its translation is CASQGSTEAFF. V is TRBV6-5 and J is TRBJ1-1, with D maybe TRBD1 (5 bases). Between the trimmed V and J ends, which lost 8 bases and 4 bases, there was a span of 8 bases. The length of the CDR3 is 11 residues. Germline V CDR1 and CDR2: MNHEY, SVGAGI.

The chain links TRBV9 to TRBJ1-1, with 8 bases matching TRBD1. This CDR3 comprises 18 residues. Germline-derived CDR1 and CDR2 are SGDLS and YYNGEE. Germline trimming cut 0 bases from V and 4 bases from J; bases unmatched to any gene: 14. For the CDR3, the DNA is TGTGCCAGCAGCGTAGCTCCCCCCGGGACAGGTGGGCGCACTGAAGCTTTCTTT. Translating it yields CASSVAPPGTGGRTEAFF. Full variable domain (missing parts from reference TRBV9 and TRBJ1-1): DSGVTQTPKHLITATGQRVTLRCSPRSGDLSVYWYQQSLDQGLQFLIQYYNGEERAKGNILERFSAQQFPDLHSELNLSSLELGDSALYFCASSVAPPGTGGRTEAFFGQGTRLTVV.

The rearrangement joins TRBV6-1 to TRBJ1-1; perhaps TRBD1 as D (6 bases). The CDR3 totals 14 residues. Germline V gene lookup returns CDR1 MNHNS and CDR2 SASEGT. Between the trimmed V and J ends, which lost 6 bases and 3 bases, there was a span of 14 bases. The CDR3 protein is CASSKDSEDTEAFF. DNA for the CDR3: TGTGCCAGCAGCAAGGACAGTGAAGACACTGAAGCTTTCTTT.

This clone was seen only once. CDR3 sequence: CASSPSSGDVYEQYF. The CDR3 DNA is TGTGCCAGCAGCCCTTCTAGCGGGGACGTTTACGAGCAGTACTTC. V and J are TRBV6-1 and TRBJ2-7; TRBD2 agrees at 9 bases. The length of the CDR3 is 15 residues. The germline V gene encodes CDR1 MNHNS and CDR2 SASEGT. With 6 bases clipped from V and 4 bases from J, the junction kept 10 bases outside the gene matches.

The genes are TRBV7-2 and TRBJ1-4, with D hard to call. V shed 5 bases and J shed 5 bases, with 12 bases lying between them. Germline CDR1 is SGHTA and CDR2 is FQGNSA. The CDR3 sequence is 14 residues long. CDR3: CASSTPRRNEKLFF. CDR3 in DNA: TGTGCCAGCAGCACACCGAGGCGGAATGAAAAACTGTTTTTT.

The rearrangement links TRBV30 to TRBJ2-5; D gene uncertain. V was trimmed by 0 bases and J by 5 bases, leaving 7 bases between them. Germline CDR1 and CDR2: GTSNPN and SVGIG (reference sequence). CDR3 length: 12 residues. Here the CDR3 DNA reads TGTGCCTGGAGTGTGGCTCTGGAGACCCAGTACTTC. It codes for CAWSVALETQYF.

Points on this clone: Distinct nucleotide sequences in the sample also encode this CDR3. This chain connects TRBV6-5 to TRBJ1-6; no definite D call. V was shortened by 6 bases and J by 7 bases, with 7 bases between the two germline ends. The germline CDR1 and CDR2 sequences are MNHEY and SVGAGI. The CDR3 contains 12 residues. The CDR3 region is CASSTPNSPLHF. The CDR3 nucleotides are TGTGCCAGCAGCACTCCCAATTCACCCCTCCACTTT.

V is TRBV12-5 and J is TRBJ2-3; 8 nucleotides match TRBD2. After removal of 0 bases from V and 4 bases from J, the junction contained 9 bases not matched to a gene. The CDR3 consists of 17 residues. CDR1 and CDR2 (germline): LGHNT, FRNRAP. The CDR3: CASGLVLSGSRSDTQYF. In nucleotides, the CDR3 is TGTGCTAGTGGTTTGGTGTTGAGCGGGAGTAGGTCAGATACGCAGTATTTT. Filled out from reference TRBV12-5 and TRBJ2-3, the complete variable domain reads DARVTQTPRHKVTEMGQEVTMRCQPILGHNTVFWYRQTMMQGLELLAYFRNRAPLDDSGMPKDRFSAEMPDATLATLKIQPSEPRDSAVYFCASGLVLSGSRSDTQYFGPGTRLTVL.

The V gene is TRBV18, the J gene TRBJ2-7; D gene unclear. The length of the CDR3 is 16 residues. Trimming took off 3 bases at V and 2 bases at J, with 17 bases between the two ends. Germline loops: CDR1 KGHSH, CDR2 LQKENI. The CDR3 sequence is CASSPARSENPYEQYF. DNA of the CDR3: TGTGCCAGCTCACCGGCTAGGTCTGAGAACCCCTACGAGCAGTACTTC.

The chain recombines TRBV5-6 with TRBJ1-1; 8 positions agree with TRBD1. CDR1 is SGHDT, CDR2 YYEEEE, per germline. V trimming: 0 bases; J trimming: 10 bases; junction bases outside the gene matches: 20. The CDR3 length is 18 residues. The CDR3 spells CASSLGTSLDRAVGRAFF. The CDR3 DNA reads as TGTGCCAGCAGCTTGGGAACTTCTTTGGACAGGGCGGTGGGGCGAGCTTTCTTT. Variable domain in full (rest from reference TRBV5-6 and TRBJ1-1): DAGVTQSPTHLIKTRGQQVTLRCSPKSGHDTVSWYQQALGQGPQFIFQYYEEEERQRGNFPDRFSGHQFPNYSSELNVNALLLGDSALYLCASSLGTSLDRAVGRAFFGQGTRLTVV.